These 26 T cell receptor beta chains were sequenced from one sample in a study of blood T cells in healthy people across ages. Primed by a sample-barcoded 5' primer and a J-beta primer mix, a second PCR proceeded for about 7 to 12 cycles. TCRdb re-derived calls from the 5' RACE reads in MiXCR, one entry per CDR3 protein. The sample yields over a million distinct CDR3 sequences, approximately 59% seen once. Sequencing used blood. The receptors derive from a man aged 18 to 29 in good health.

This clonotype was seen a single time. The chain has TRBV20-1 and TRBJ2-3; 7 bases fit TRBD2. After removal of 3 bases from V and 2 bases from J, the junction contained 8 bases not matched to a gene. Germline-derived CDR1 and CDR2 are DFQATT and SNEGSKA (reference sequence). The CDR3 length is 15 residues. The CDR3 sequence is CSARGPGLTTDTQYF. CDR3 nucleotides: TGCAGTGCTAGGGGTCCGGGACTAACCACAGATACGCAGTATTTT.

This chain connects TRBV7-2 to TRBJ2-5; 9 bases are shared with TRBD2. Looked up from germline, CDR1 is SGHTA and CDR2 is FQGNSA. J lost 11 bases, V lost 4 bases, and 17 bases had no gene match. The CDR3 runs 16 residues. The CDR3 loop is CASSSFTSGPTNEQYF. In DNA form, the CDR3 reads TGTGCCAGCAGCTCCTTCACTAGCGGGCCTACCAATGAGCAGTACTTC. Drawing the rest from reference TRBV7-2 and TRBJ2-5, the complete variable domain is GAGVSQSPSNKVTEKGKDVELRCDPISGHTALYWYRQSLGQGLEFLIYFQGNSAPDKSGLPSDRFSAERTGGSVSTLTIQRTQQEDSAVYLCASSSFTSGPTNEQYFGPGTRLLVL.

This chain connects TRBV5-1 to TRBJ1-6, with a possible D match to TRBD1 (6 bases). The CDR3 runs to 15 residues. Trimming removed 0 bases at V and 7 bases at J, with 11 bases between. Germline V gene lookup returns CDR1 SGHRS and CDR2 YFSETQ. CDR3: CASSLERTANSPLHF. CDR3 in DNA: TGCGCCAGCAGCTTGGAAAGGACAGCAAATTCACCCCTCCACTTT.

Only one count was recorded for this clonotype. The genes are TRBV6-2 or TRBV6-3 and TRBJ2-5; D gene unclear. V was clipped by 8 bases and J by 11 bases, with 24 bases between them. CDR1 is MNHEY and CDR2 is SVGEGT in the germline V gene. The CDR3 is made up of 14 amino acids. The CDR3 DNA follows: TGTGCCAGCTTCAACCCTAACCTGTACAATGAGCAGTACTTC. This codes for CASFNPNLYNEQYF.

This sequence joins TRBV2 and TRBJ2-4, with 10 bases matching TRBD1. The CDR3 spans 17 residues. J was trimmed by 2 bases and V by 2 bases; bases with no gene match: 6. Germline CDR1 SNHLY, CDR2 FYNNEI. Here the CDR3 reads CASSETPGQGPKNIQYF. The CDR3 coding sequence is TGTGCCAGCAGTGAAACCCCGGGACAGGGGCCCAAAAACATTCAGTACTTC.

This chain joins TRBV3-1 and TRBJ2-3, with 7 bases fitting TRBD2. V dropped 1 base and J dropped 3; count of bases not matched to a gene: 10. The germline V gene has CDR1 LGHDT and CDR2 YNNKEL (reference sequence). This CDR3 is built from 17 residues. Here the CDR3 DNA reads TGTGCCAGCAGCCAAGGCCCTCGAGGAGCGGGGACAGATACGCAGTATTTT. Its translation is CASSQGPRGAGTDTQYF.

CDR3 nucleotide sequence: TGCAGTGCTAGAGACGACTGGACGGATACGCAGTATTTT. The encoded protein is CSARDDWTDTQYF. J is TRBJ2-3 and V is TRBV20-1; D is uncertain. The CDR3 is 13 residues long. Looked up from germline, CDR1 is DFQATT and CDR2 is SNEGSKA (reference sequence). Trimming stripped 0 bases from V and 6 bases from J, with 10 bases between.

The CDR3 sequence: CSAVREGVTDTQYF. CDR3 nucleotide sequence: TGCAGTGCTGTGCGGGAGGGTGTTACAGATACGCAGTATTTT. The V and J genes are TRBV20-1 and TRBJ2-3, with TRBD2 matching 9 bases. The junction had 6 bases not matched to a gene; V was cut back by 5 bases and J by 3 bases. The CDR3 totals 14 residues. Germline lookup yields CDR1 DFQATT and CDR2 SNEGSKA (reference sequence).

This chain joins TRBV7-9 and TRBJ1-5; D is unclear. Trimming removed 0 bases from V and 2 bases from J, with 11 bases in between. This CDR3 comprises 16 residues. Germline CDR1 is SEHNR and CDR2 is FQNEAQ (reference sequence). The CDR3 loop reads CASSLANLRGNQPQHF. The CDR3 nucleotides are TGTGCCAGCAGCTTAGCTAATCTGAGGGGCAATCAGCCCCAGCATTTT.

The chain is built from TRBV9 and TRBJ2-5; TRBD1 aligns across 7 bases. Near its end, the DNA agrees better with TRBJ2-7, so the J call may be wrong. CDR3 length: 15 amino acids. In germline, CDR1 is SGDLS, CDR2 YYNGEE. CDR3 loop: CASSVRPGTAYEQYF. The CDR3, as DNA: TGTGCCAGCAGCGTTAGACCCGGGACAGCCTACGAGCAGTACTTC.

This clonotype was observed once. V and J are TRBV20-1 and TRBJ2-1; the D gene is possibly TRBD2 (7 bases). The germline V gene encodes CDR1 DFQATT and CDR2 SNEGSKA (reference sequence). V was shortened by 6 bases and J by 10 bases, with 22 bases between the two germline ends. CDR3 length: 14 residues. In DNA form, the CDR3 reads TGCAGTGCCTCCGGGAACAGGGACGGGAGGGAGCAGTTCTTC. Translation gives CSASGNRDGREQFF.

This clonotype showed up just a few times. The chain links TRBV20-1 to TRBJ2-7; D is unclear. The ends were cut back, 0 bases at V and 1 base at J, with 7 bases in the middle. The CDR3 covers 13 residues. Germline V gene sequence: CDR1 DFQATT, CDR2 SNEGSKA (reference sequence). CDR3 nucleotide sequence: TGCAGTGCTAGAGATTGGGGTTCCTACGAGCAGTACTTC. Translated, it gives CSARDWGSYEQYF.

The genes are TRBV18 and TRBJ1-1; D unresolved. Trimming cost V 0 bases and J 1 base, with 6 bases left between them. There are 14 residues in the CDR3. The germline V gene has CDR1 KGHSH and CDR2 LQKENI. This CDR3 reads CASSPPSGNTEAFF. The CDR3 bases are TGTGCCAGCTCACCACCGTCAGGGAACACTGAAGCTTTCTTT.

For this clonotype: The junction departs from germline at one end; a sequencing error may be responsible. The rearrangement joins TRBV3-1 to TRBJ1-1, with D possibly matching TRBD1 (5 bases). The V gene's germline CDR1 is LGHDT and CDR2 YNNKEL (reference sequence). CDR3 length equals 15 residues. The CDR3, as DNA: TGTGCCAGCAGCCAAGATTGGGGGGTGAAGACTGAAGCTTTCTTT. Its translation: CASSQDWGVKTEAFF.

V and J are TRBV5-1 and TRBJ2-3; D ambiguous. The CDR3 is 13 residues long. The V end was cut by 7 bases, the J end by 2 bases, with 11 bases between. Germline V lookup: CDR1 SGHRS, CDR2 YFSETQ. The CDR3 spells CASRAAVTDTQYF. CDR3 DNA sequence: TGCGCCAGCCGCGCCGCCGTCACAGATACGCAGTATTTT.

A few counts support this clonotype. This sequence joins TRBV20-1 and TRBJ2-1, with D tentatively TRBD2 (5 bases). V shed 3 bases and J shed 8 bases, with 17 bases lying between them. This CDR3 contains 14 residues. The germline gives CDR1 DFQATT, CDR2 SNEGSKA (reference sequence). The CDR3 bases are TGCAGTGCTAGGGGTGTGGCTAGCAGCGATGAGCAGTTCTTC. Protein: CSARGVASSDEQFF.

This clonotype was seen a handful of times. Written as DNA, the CDR3 is TGCGCCAGCAGCCAAGATGGGACAGGTCCCTACGAGCAGTACTTC. This translates into CASSQDGTGPYEQYF. The chain couples TRBV4-1 to TRBJ2-7; 8 bases agree with TRBD1. Per germline, CDR1 MGHRA and CDR2 YSYEKL. The CDR3 covers 15 residues. V lost 0 bases to trimming and J lost 2 bases; unmatched junction nucleotides: 3.

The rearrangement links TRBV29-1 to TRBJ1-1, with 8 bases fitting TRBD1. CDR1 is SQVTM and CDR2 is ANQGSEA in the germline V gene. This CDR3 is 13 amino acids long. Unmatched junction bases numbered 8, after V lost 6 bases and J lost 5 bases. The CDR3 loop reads CSVDRGRGTEAFF. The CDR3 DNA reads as TGCAGCGTCGACAGGGGACGGGGTACTGAAGCTTTCTTT.

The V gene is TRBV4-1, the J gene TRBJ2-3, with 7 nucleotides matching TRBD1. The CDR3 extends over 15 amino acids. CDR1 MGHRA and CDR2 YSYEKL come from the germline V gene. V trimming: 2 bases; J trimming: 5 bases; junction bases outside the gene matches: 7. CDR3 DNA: TGCGCCAGCAGCCAATCAACAGGGGACGGAGATACGCAGTATTTT. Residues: CASSQSTGDGDTQYF.

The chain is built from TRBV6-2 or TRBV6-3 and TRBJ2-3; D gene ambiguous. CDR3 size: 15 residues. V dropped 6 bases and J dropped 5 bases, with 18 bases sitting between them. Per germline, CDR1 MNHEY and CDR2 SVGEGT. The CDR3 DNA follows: TGTGCCAGCAGACGACGGGCATCTTTGGAAGATACGCAGTATTTT. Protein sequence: CASRRRASLEDTQYF.

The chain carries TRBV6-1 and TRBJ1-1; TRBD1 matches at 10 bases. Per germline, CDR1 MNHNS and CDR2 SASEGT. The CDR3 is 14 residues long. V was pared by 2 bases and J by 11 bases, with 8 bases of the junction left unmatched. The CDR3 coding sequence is TGTGCCAGCAGTGAAAATACCCCGGGACAGGGGGCTTTCTTT. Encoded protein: CASSENTPGQGAFF.

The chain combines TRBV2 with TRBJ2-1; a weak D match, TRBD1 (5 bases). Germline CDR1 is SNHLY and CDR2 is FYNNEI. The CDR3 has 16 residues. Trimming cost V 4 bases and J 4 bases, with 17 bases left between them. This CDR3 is CASSVRQGSLYNEQFF. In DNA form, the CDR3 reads TGTGCCAGCAGTGTACGGCAGGGAAGTCTTTACAATGAGCAGTTCTTC.

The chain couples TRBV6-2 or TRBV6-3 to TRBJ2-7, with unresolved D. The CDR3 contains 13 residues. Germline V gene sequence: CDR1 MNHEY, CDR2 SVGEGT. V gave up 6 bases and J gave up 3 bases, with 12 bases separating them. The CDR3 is CASSHTRIYEQYF. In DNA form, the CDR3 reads TGTGCCAGCAGCCACACCCGGATCTACGAGCAGTACTTC.

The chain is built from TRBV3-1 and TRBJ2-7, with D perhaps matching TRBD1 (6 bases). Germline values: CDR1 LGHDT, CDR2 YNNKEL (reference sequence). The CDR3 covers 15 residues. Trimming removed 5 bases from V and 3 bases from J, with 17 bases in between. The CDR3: CASSFDQGFLYEQYF. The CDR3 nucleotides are TGTGCCAGCAGCTTCGATCAGGGGTTCCTCTACGAGCAGTACTTC.

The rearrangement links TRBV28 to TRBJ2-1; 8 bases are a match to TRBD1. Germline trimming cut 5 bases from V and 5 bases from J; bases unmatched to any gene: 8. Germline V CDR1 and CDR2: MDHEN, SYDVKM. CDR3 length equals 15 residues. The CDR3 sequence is CASSLGTGHNNEQFF. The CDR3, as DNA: TGTGCCAGCAGTCTAGGGACAGGCCATAACAATGAGCAGTTCTTC. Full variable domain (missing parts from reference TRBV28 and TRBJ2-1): DVKVTQSSRYLVKRTGEKVFLECVQDMDHENMFWYRQDPGLGLRLIYFSYDVKMKEKGDIPEGYSVSREKKERFSLILESASTNQTSMYLCASSLGTGHNNEQFFGPGTRLTVL.

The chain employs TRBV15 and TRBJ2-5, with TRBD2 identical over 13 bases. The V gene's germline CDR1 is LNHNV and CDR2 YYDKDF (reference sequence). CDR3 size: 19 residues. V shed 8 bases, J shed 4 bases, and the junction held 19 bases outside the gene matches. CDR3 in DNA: TGTGCCACCGCTCCCGTTGGACTAGCGGGAGTAGAGGCCTCAGAGACCCAGTACTTC. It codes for CATAPVGLAGVEASETQYF.